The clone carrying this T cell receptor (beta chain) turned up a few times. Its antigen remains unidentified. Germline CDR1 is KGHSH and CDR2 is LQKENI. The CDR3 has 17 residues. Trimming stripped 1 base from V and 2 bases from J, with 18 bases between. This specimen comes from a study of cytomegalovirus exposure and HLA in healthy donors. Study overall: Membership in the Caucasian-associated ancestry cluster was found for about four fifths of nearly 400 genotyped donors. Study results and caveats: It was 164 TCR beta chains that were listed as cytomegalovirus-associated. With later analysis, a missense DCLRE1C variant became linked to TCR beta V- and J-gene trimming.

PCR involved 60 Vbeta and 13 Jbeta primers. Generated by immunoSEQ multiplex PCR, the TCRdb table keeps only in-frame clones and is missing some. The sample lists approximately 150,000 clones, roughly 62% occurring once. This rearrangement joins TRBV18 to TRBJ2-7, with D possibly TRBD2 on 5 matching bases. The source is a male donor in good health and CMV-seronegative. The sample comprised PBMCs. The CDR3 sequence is CASSPLSSPEGTYEQYF. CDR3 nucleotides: TGTGCCAGCTCACCACTTTCTTCCCCAGAGGGTACCTACGAGCAGTACTTC.